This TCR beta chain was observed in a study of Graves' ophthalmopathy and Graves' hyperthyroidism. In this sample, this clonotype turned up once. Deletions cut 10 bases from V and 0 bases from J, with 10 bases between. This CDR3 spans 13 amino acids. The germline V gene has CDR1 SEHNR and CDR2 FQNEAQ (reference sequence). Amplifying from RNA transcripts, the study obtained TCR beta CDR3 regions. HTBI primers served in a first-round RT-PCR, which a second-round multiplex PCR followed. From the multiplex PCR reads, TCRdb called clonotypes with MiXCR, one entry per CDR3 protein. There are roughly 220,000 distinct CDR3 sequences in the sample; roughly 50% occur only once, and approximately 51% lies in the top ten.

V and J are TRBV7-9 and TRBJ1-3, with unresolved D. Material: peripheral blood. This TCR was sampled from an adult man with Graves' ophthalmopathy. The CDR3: CATRGSSGNTIYF. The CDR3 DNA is TGTGCCACCCGAGGGAGCTCTGGAAACACCATATATTTT.